The subject of this entry is one TCR beta chain. CDR1 is SEHNR, CDR2 FQNEAQ, per germline (reference sequence). V gave up 4 bases and J gave up 2 bases; unmatched junction bases: 7. The CDR3 runs to 16 residues. These data come from a study of blood T cell repertoires in COVID-19. Study summary: Samples representing acute and convalescent COVID-19 were sourced from the United States, Italy and Spain. PBMCs, B-cell-depleted T cells, or T cells provided the cDNA or gDNA that made up the material.

Per the authors' pipeline: Amplification from reference gene primers served as the basis for estimated nucleated cell counts. The data were produced by immunoSEQ multiplex PCR, yet TCRdb's version contains in-frame clones alone and is incomplete. V and J calls and clone size are as listed in that table; D and trimming were resolved from the DNA. The repertoire holds about 160,000 clones, roughly 93% seen once, with roughly 2.1% in the top ten. The chain links TRBV7-9 to TRBJ2-1, with 8 nucleotides matching TRBD2. The TCR originated in a man between 18 and 29 years old with acute or convalescent COVID-19. What was sequenced was peripheral blood. CDR3 nucleotides: TGTGCCAGCAGCTCTACAGCGGGAGTTCCCTACAATGAGCAGTTCTTC. Its translation: CASSSTAGVPYNEQFF.